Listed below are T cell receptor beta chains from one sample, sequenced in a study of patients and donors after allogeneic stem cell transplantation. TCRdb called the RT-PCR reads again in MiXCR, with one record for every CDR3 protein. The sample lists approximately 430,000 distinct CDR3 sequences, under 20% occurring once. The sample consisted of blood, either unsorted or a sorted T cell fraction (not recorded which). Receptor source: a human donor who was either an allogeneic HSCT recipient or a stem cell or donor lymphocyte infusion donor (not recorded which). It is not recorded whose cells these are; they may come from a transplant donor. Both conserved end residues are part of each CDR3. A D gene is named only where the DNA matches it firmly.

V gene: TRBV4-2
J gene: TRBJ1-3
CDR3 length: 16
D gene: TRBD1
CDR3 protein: CASSQEGTVSGNTIYF

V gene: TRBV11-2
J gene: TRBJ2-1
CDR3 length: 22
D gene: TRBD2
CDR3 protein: CASSLDGYSGDYPLSSYNEQFF

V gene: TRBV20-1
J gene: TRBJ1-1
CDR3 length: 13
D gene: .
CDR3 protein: CSASSGKNTEAFF

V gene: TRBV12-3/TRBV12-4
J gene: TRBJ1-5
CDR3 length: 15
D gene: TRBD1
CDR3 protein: CASSSVGQPNQPQHF

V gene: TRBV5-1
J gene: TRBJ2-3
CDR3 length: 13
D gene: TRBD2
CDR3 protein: CASSQRLADTQYF

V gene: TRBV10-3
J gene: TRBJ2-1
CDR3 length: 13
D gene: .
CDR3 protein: CAISLTQYNEQFF

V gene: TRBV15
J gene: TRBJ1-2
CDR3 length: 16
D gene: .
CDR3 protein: CATSRDQGRGGDGYTF

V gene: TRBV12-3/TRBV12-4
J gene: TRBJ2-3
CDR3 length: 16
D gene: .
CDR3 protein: CASTKVRDHLTDTQYF

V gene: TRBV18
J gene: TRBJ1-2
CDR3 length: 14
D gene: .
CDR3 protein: CASSPVAAGPTDDF

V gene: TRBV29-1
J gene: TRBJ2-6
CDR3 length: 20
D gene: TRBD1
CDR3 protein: CSVEESITGQGASGANVLTF

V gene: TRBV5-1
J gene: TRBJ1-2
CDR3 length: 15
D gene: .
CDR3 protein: CASSWRRGPLYGYTF

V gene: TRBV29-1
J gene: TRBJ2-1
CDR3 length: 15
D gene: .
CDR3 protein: CSVEGASGGRGEQFF

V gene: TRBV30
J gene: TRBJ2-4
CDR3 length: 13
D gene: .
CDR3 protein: CAWAYLAKNIQYF

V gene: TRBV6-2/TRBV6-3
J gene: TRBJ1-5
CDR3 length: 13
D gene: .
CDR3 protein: CASSYRPGQPQHF

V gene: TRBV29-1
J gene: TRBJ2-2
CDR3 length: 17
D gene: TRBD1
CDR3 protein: CSVLKAGGSMNTGELFF

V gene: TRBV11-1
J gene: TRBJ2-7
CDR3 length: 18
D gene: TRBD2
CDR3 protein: CASSWPGTASGRAFEQYF